Each of the 23 T cell receptor beta chains below was sequenced from the same sample in a study of shared clonotypes between healthy human individuals. Only in-frame clones appear in the TCRdb table, and some are missing; sequencing was by immunoSEQ multiplex PCR. The table has about 1.1 million clones, 75% to 85% seen once; the top ten hold under 0.6%. Sequencing input: memory CD4+ T cells from PBMCs. Subset denoted: CD45RA-negative fraction. These receptors were collected from a man aged 18 to 29 in good health. Some clones in this sample may be carry-over from other donors' samples.

The chain is built from TRBV6-1 and TRBJ1-2; 7 bases agree with TRBD1. The CDR3 runs to 13 residues. Germline V gene data show CDR1 as MNHNS and CDR2 as SASEGT. Losses at the gene ends were 5 bases for V and 4 bases for J; bases not matched to a gene: 4. The CDR3 loop is CASSSRGSYGYTF. The DNA of the CDR3 is TGTGCCAGCAGTAGCAGGGGGTCCTATGGCTACACCTTC.

The chain joins TRBV11-2 to TRBJ2-5; no reliable D call. Germline values: CDR1 SGHAT, CDR2 FQNNGV. CDR3 length: 12 amino acids. Trimming took 2 bases from V and 4 from J, leaving 5 bases between them. The CDR3 nucleotides are TGTGCCAGCAGCTTAATCGGAGAGACCCAGTACTTC. Its protein product is CASSLIGETQYF.

This clone was seen at least ten times. The rearrangement uses TRBV5-1 and TRBJ2-5; D is perhaps TRBD2 (6 bases). In germline, CDR1 is SGHRS, CDR2 YFSETQ. Trimming shortened V by 4 bases and J by 5 bases, and 15 bases separated the two germline ends. The CDR3 consists of 14 residues. CDR3 amino acids: CASSEGLTAETQYF. For the CDR3, the DNA is TGCGCCAGCAGCGAGGGACTTACTGCCGAGACCCAGTACTTC.

This clone was counted a few times. A read error is possible here, since a much larger clone lies one base away. This chain links TRBV7-9 with TRBJ1-5; D ambiguous. The V and J ends lost 2 bases and 3 bases respectively, with 2 bases between them. This CDR3 region has 12 residues. The germline V gene has CDR1 SEHNR and CDR2 FQNEAQ (reference sequence). Written as DNA, the CDR3 is TGTGCCAGCAGCTTACACAATCAGCCCCAGCATTTT. It translates to CASSLHNQPQHF.

The chain has TRBV28 and TRBJ2-7; TRBD2 agrees at 10 bases. The germline V gene has CDR1 MDHEN and CDR2 SYDVKM. CDR3 length: 15 residues. The trim removed 6 bases at V and 6 bases at J, leaving 11 bases unmatched. CDR3 sequence: CASSPLSGRDGEQYF. CDR3 in DNA: TGTGCCAGCAGCCCCTTAAGCGGGAGGGACGGCGAGCAGTACTTC.

A note on this clone: This may arise from a read error, as a much more abundant clone is one base away. The chain joins TRBV30 to TRBJ1-2; D gene uncertain. The CDR3 is made up of 16 amino acids. Germline V gene sequence: CDR1 GTSNPN, CDR2 SVGIG (reference sequence). Trimming cost V 0 bases and J 3 bases, with 17 bases left between them. DNA for the CDR3: TGTGCCTGGAGTGTCAACCCACAGTGGACTCACTATGGCTACACCTTC. Translation: CAWSVNPQWTHYGYTF.

J is TRBJ1-5 and V is TRBV2; no firm D call. Germline V gene data show CDR1 as SNHLY and CDR2 as FYNNEI. The CDR3 totals 13 residues. The V gene lost 3 bases and the J gene lost 6 bases, with 9 bases spanning the gap. CDR3 DNA sequence: TGTGCCAGCAGTGACATTGTTGGTCAGCCCCAGCATTTT. This translates into CASSDIVGQPQHF. Based on the CDR3 plus reference TRBV2 and TRBJ1-5, the full variable domain is EPEVTQTPSHQVTQMGQEVILRCVPISNHLYFYWYRQILGQKVEFLVSFYNNEISEKSEIFDDQFSVERPDGSNFTLKIRSTKLEDSAMYFCASSDIVGQPQHFGDGTRLSIL.

The chain employs TRBV5-8 and TRBJ1-6; unclear D gene. Germline V CDR1 and CDR2: SGHTS, YDEGEE. With 3 bases removed from V and 5 bases from J, the gap between germline ends came to 6 bases. CDR3 length: 13 amino acids. CDR3 amino acids: CASSSANNSPLHF. The CDR3 nucleotides read TGTGCCAGCAGCTCAGCGAATAATTCACCCCTCCACTTT.

This clone showed up just once. The chain joins TRBV5-6 to TRBJ2-3; tentatively, D is TRBD1 (5 bases). The V gene lost 1 base and the J gene lost 14 bases, with 26 bases spanning the gap. The germline CDR1 and CDR2 sequences are SGHDT and YYEEEE. The CDR3 is 16 residues long. The CDR3 DNA sequence: TGTGCCAGCAGCTTGCGATCAACCTACCAGGGTACGGTTCCGTATTTT. Translated, it gives CASSLRSTYQGTVPYF.

The table lists this clone with a few counts. The rearrangement joins TRBV29-1 to TRBJ1-6; D is possibly TRBD1 (6 bases). Trimming pared 5 bases from V and 10 bases from J, leaving 15 bases between. The CDR3 sequence is 13 residues long. The germline CDR1 and CDR2 sequences are SQVTM and ANQGSEA. The CDR3 DNA sequence: TGCAGCGTTTTACAGGGAAGTGGGTCACCCCTCCACTTT. Translated: CSVLQGSGSPLHF.

The rearrangement joins TRBV14 to TRBJ1-1; 7 nucleotides match TRBD1. Germline V gives CDR1 SGHDN, CDR2 FVKESK. V lost 4 bases and J lost 4; bases outside the gene matches: 12. The CDR3 length is 16 residues. This CDR3 reads CASSPLPGTVGTEAFF. The CDR3 nucleotides read TGTGCCAGCAGCCCCCTACCCGGGACAGTCGGCACTGAAGCTTTCTTT.

The chain combines TRBV6-1 with TRBJ1-1; D not resolved. V was trimmed by 0 bases and J by 10 bases, leaving 9 bases between them. Germline V gene lookup returns CDR1 MNHNS and CDR2 SASEGT. This CDR3 contains 12 residues. This CDR3 reads CASSEAAGGAFF. The CDR3 DNA is TGTGCCAGCAGTGAAGCGGCGGGTGGAGCTTTCTTT.

This rearrangement joins TRBV4-2 to TRBJ2-6; D unresolved. The CDR3 is 16 amino acids. Per germline, CDR1 LGHNA and CDR2 YNFKEQ. Trimming stripped 0 bases from V and 0 bases from J, with 6 bases between. The CDR3 DNA sequence: TGTGCCAGCAGCCAAGAAGGCCACTCTGGGGCCAACGTCCTGACTTTC. Protein sequence: CASSQEGHSGANVLTF.

CDR3 bases: TGCGCCAGCAAGGTAGCTAAGGGATACTACGAGCAGTACTTC. Its protein product is CASKVAKGYYEQYF. The gene calls are TRBV5-1 and TRBJ2-7, with D unresolved. The CDR3 sequence is 14 residues long. V was trimmed by 6 bases and J by 3 bases, leaving 16 bases between them. Germline V gene lookup returns CDR1 SGHRS and CDR2 YFSETQ.

The chain carries TRBV7-2 and TRBJ2-7; D may be TRBD1 or TRBD2 (6 bases each). The CDR3 contains 16 residues. Germline CDR1 reads SGHTA; CDR2 reads FQGNSA. The V and J ends lost 3 bases and 3 bases respectively, with 18 bases between them. CDR3 in amino acids: CASSFYGSGGVYEQYF. The CDR3, as DNA: TGTGCCAGCAGCTTTTACGGGTCCGGGGGCGTCTACGAGCAGTACTTC. Filled out from reference TRBV7-2 and TRBJ2-7, the complete variable domain reads GAGVSQSPSNKVTEKGKDVELRCDPISGHTALYWYRQSLGQGLEFLIYFQGNSAPDKSGLPSDRFSAERTGGSVSTLTIQRTQQEDSAVYLCASSFYGSGGVYEQYFGPGTRLTVT.

This sequence joins TRBV30 and TRBJ2-5, with a weak D call TRBD2 (6 bases). The V gene lost 4 bases and the J gene lost 4 bases, with 16 bases spanning the gap. There are 14 residues in the CDR3. The germline gives CDR1 GTSNPN, CDR2 SVGIG (reference sequence). The CDR3 reads CAWTLGLGGETQYF. The CDR3 coding sequence is TGTGCCTGGACCCTAGGCCTGGGGGGAGAGACCCAGTACTTC.

The J gene is TRBJ1-4, the V gene TRBV30, with D unresolved. Per germline, CDR1 GTSNPN and CDR2 SVGIG (reference sequence). V gave up 3 bases and J gave up 5 bases, with 10 bases separating them. This CDR3 region has 13 residues. Written as DNA, the CDR3 is TGTGCCTGGAGCCGATTGACGAATGAAAAACTGTTTTTT. This translates into CAWSRLTNEKLFF.

This clone showed up just a few times. The V and J genes are TRBV27 and TRBJ2-1; TRBD2 might be the D (6 bases). V lost 2 bases to trimming and J lost 6 bases, with 14 bases between them. The CDR3 is made up of 15 amino acids. From germline, CDR1 is MNHEY and CDR2 SMNVEV (reference sequence). DNA for the CDR3: TGTGCCAGCAGTTTAGGTTACCTTAGCGGCAATGAGCAGTTCTTC. It codes for CASSLGYLSGNEQFF.

This clone was seen many times. The chain uses TRBV9 and TRBJ1-1; D call uncertain. V lost 4 bases, J lost 0 bases, and 10 bases lay in between. This CDR3 has 14 residues. Per the germline V gene, CDR1 is SGDLS and CDR2 is YYNGEE. The CDR3 reads CASSIGPMNTEAFF. CDR3 DNA sequence: TGTGCCAGCAGCATCGGGCCCATGAACACTGAAGCTTTCTTT.

The CDR3 loop reads CASWAQRNTEAFF. CDR3 nucleotide sequence: TGTGCCAGCTGGGCACAGCGTAACACTGAAGCTTTCTTT. V is TRBV28 and J is TRBJ1-1; unclear D gene. Trimming removed 8 bases at V and 2 bases at J, with 12 bases between. This CDR3 contains 13 residues. CDR1 is MDHEN and CDR2 is SYDVKM in the germline V gene.

The chain has TRBV7-9 and TRBJ1-2; D is unresolved. The CDR3 spans 15 residues. Trimming took 5 bases from V and 0 from J, leaving 13 bases between them. The germline V gene encodes CDR1 SEHNR and CDR2 FQNEAQ (reference sequence). Written as DNA, the CDR3 is TGTGCCAGCAGCCCACATGGTATTCCTAACTATGGCTACACCTTC. Amino acid sequence: CASSPHGIPNYGYTF.

This clone came up many times. V usage is TRBV15 and J usage is TRBJ2-5, with 7 bases identical to TRBD2. Looked up from germline, CDR1 is LNHNV and CDR2 is YYDKDF (reference sequence). Unmatched junction bases numbered 11, after V lost 5 bases and J lost 5 bases. There are 15 residues in the CDR3. CDR3 amino acids: CATSPPGGRGETQYF. CDR3 bases: TGTGCCACCAGCCCTCCGGGAGGACGTGGGGAGACCCAGTACTTC. Full variable domain (rest looked up from reference TRBV15 and TRBJ2-5): DAMVIQNPRYQVTQFGKPVTLSCSQTLNHNVMYWYQQKSSQAPKLLFHYYDKDFNNEADTPDNFQSRRPNTSFCFLDIRSPGLGDTAMYLCATSPPGGRGETQYFGPGTRLLVL.

The count of this clone is one. The rearrangement uses TRBV2 and TRBJ1-2, with D maybe TRBD1 (5 bases). CDR1 is SNHLY, CDR2 FYNNEI, per germline. The CDR3 covers 13 residues. V was pared by 7 bases and J by 3 bases, with 12 bases between. The CDR3 is CASKAWTHYGYTF. As DNA, the CDR3 is TGTGCCAGCAAGGCATGGACACACTATGGCTACACCTTC.